The clone carrying this TCR beta chain occurred a few times. The assay was immunoSEQ multiplex PCR, and TCRdb's table has in-frame clones only and misses some. In the table there are around 50,000 clones, almost 85% of which are singletons. The data were obtained in a study of blood T cell repertoires in COVID-19. CDR3 length: 15 amino acids. Germline V gene lookup returns CDR1 MRHNA and CDR2 SNTAGT. Germline trimming cut 9 bases from V and 3 bases from J; bases unmatched to any gene: 8. The sequenced sample was peripheral blood. J is TRBJ1-2 and V is TRBV6-4; 12 bases are a match to TRBD1. The sequence derives from a woman aged 80 or over with acute or convalescent COVID-19. The chain's CDR3 is CARGTGGLRHYGYTF. The CDR3 nucleotides read TGTGCCAGAGGGACAGGGGGCTTACGGCACTATGGCTACACCTTC.